These 9 T cell receptor delta chains were all obtained from the same sample, sequenced in a study of γδ T cells in repeated Plasmodium falciparum infection. Gammadelta T cells were flow-sorted from PBMC into Vgamma9/Vdelta2+ and Vdelta2-negative populations for bulk analysis. TCRdb reprocessed the multiplex PCR reads through CATT. The sample records around 89,000 delta-chain clones, approximately 1.5% being singletons. The sample was gamma-delta T cells from blood. Receptors were obtained from a pool of human donors (malaria-infected and uninfected, not separated).

This clone has at least ten counts. TCRdb's entry gives the protein of a much larger clone, which mismatches this DNA's translation at residue 3, likely from a read error; the protein reported here is translated from the DNA. The gene calls are TRDV1 and TRDJ1; 10 bases fit TRDD3. Germline matching of the DNA provided the J gene here, since TCRdb leaves it blank. The CDR3 has 15 residues. With V trimmed by 10 bases and J by 0 bases, 8 bases remained unmatched. Germline CDR1 is TSWWSYY and CDR2 is QGS. CDR3 in amino acids: CAPRDWGINTDKLIF. For the CDR3, the DNA is TGTGCTCCTAGGGACTGGGGGATTAACACCGATAAACTCATCTTT.

On this clone itself: A far larger clone is one base from this, pointing to a likely read error. The DNA is left out, because the CDR3 cannot be placed on it with certainty; the CDR3 is given as TCRdb lists it. The V segment is TRDV1, and no J call was made. The CDR3 sequence runs 10 residues, both termini included. CDR1 and CDR2 (germline): TSWWSYY, QGS. The CDR3 is CALGKAKLIF.

With regard to this clone: The protein TCRdb gives is from a much larger clone and does not agree with this DNA's translation at residue 18, likely a read error; the protein shown here comes from the DNA. The V gene is TRDV1, the J gene TRDJ1; 11 bases line up with TRDD3. The J gene was not available in TCRdb and was assigned here by matching the DNA to germline segments. The CDR3 contains 23 residues. CDR1 is TSWWSYY and CDR2 is QGS in the germline V gene. V dropped 4 bases and J dropped 4; count of bases not matched to a gene: 29. This CDR3 is CALGGPPFRTTLWGIRPDDKLIF. The CDR3 DNA is TGTGCTCTTGGGGGACCGCCCTTCAGGACTACGCTATGGGGGATACGCCCGGACGATAAACTCATCTTT.

A few counts support this clone. TCRdb attributes to this sequence the protein of a much larger clone, which differs from the DNA translation at residue 9; a read error is likely, and the protein displayed is translated from the DNA. The gene calls are TRDV1 and TRDJ1, with 8 bases that match TRDD3. TCRdb records no J gene; here it was assigned by comparing the DNA to germline. Trimming removed 1 base from V and 0 bases from J; junction bases left unmatched: 22. In germline, CDR1 is TSWWSYY, CDR2 QGS. There are 22 residues in the CDR3. The CDR3 loop reads CALGERSYRGINPPPYTDKLIF. The CDR3 DNA follows: TGTGCTCTTGGGGAACGTAGTTACCGGGGGATAAACCCTCCGCCGTACACCGATAAACTCATCTTT.

To note about this clone: A read error likely explains this, since a far larger clone differs by one base. The DNA is omitted, as the CDR3 cannot be located on it reliably, and the CDR3 follows TCRdb's listing. The chain carries TRDV2 and TRDJ1; the D call TRDD3 from the table was never checked on the DNA. Germline CDR1 is GEAIGNYY and CDR2 is EKD. The CDR3 totals 16 residues, both ends included. CDR3 protein: CACDGLGIGNTDKLIF.

This clone has only a few counts. The protein held in TCRdb is that of a much larger clone and does not match this DNA's translation at residue 21, likely because of a read error; the protein shown is translated from the DNA. This specimen includes other DNA sequences encoding the same CDR3. V gene TRDV1 combines with J gene TRDJ1; TRDD3 matches 10 bases. There are 26 residues in the CDR3. Per the germline V gene, CDR1 is TSWWSYY and CDR2 is QGS. The CDR3 is CALGELGVKGFSTGGFSHLYADKLIF. CDR3 nucleotides: TGTGCTCTTGGTGAACTAGGAGTCAAAGGCTTTTCGACTGGGGGATTCTCACACCTGTACGCCGATAAACTCATCTTT.

This clone was counted at least ten times. This chain links TRDV1 with TRDJ1; a possible D gene is TRDD2 (9 bases). This CDR3 has 20 residues. The V end lost 3 bases, the J end lost 6 bases, and 32 bases lay between the germline ends. Germline CDR1 is TSWWSYY and CDR2 is QGS. CDR3 in DNA: TGTGCTCTTGGGGACCTTCCTACGGAGGGCTACCGGGGGATATTTCATAAACTCATCTTT. Its translation: CALGDLPTEGYRGIFHKLIF.

On this clone: TCRdb's entry gives the protein of a much larger clone, which mismatches this DNA's translation at residue 4, likely from a read error; the protein reported here is translated from the DNA. The chain has TRDV2 and TRDJ3, with 9 bases matching TRDD3. No J gene was available from TCRdb, and it was assigned here by a germline match of the DNA. Germline CDR1 reads GEAIGNYY; CDR2 reads EKD. This CDR3 is built from 22 residues. With 5 bases clipped from V and 0 bases from J, the junction kept 19 bases outside the gene matches. The DNA for the CDR3 is TGTGCCTGTGGCCCGGCCACGTCTGGGGGATCGGAAGTCTCCTGGGACACCCGACAGATGTTTTTC. Translating it yields CACGPATSGGSEVSWDTRQMFF.

This clone was counted a few times. TCRdb's protein for this DNA is that of a much larger clone and differs from the translation at residue 21, likely a read error; the protein shown is the DNA translation. The V segment is TRDV2, and no J call was made; the DNA was not used to check the table's D call, TRDD3. CDR1 is GEAIGNYY and CDR2 is EKD in the germline V gene. This CDR3 has 22 amino acids. CDR3 sequence (DNA): TGTGCCTGTGACAGCCTGACTGGGGGGGACTCTGCAACTCTCAGCGTACCCGATAAACTCACCTTT. This gives the protein CACDSLTGGDSATLSVPDKLTF.